One sample yielded the 32 T cell receptor beta chains listed below, sequenced in a study of spatial heterogeneity in lung cancer. Time point specified: sample taken at primary tumor resection. TCRdb passed the 5' RACE reads through MiXCR, listing each CDR3 protein once. Of 40,000 to 55,000 distinct CDR3 sequences in the sample, roughly 13% were seen once. Sequences were derived from PBMCs, sampled at surgery. Receptors were obtained from a male donor with early-stage non-small cell lung cancer.

The chain is built from TRBV9 and TRBJ2-2, with 7 bases that match TRBD2. The CDR3 covers 16 residues. Germline V gene lookup returns CDR1 SGDLS and CDR2 YYNGEE. The V and J ends lost 5 bases and 2 bases, in that order; junction bases with no gene match: 9. CDR3 in amino acids: CASSVGASGNTGELFF. The DNA of the CDR3 is TGTGCCAGCAGTGTCGGTGCTAGCGGTAACACCGGGGAGCTGTTTTTT.

This clonotype showed up just a few times. The V gene is TRBV5-5, the J gene TRBJ2-1; a weak D match, TRBD1 (5 bases). V dropped 4 bases and J dropped 9 bases, with 23 bases sitting between them. This CDR3 contains 16 residues. CDR1 SGHKS and CDR2 YYEKEE come from the germline V gene (reference sequence). The chain's CDR3 is CASSPPWSGPQGEQFF. Written as DNA, the CDR3 is TGTGCCAGCAGCCCCCCCTGGAGTGGCCCCCAGGGTGAGCAGTTCTTC.

This clonotype was picked up a small number of times. This chain links TRBV11-1 with TRBJ2-2, with 10 bases matching TRBD2. V lost 10 bases to trimming and J lost 4 bases; unmatched junction nucleotides: 12. Germline V gene lookup returns CDR1 SGHAT and CDR2 FQDESV (reference sequence). This CDR3 comprises 16 residues. CDR3 residues: CATGLAETGSTGELFF. CDR3 nucleotides: TGTGCCACTGGACTAGCGGAGACCGGGAGCACCGGGGAGCTGTTTTTT.

This clonotype was counted a few times. The V gene is TRBV20-1, the J gene TRBJ2-1; TRBD2 matches at 7 bases. CDR3 length: 15 residues. Germline V gene sequence: CDR1 DFQATT, CDR2 SNEGSKA (reference sequence). Trimming cost V 5 bases and J 5 bases; bases outside gene matches: 12. CDR3 protein: CSAATGGSNHNEQFF. CDR3 bases: TGCAGTGCTGCGACTGGCGGGAGTAACCACAATGAGCAGTTCTTC.

This chain links TRBV20-1 with TRBJ2-3; D perhaps matches TRBD1 (6 bases). There are 15 residues in the CDR3. Trimming took 0 bases from V and 2 from J, leaving 12 bases between them. CDR1 is DFQATT and CDR2 is SNEGSKA in the germline V gene (reference sequence). CDR3 DNA: TGCAGTGCTAGAGAGGCAGGGGATCCCACAGATACGCAGTATTTT. Amino acids: CSAREAGDPTDTQYF.

This clonotype was counted between two and nine times. The genes are TRBV5-4 and TRBJ2-7; D assignment may be TRBD1 or TRBD2 (5 bases each). Per germline, CDR1 SGHNT and CDR2 YYREEE (reference sequence). The CDR3 length is 13 residues. V lost 4 bases and J 7 bases, leaving 15 bases between the germline ends. The CDR3: CASSRDPIGEQYF. The DNA of the CDR3 is TGTGCCAGCAGCCGGGACCCTATCGGGGAGCAGTACTTC.

This clonotype was found many times. The rearrangement links TRBV20-1 to TRBJ1-4; TRBD1 is a possible D gene (5 bases). The CDR3 is made up of 13 amino acids. Looked up from germline, CDR1 is DFQATT and CDR2 is SNEGSKA (reference sequence). Trimming took 6 bases from V and 3 from J, leaving 11 bases between them. CDR3 amino acids: CSAIGTANEKLFF. The DNA for the CDR3 is TGCAGTGCCATCGGGACGGCTAATGAAAAACTGTTTTTT.

The table lists this clonotype with a few counts. The chain has TRBV5-1 and TRBJ1-2; D is ambiguous. The CDR3 is 15 amino acids. Germline-derived CDR1 and CDR2 are SGHRS and YFSETQ. Trimming pared 5 bases from V and 4 bases from J, leaving 18 bases between. The CDR3 protein is CASSPNEGVGYGYTF. In DNA, the CDR3 is TGCGCCAGCAGTCCTAACGAGGGAGTCGGCTATGGCTACACCTTC.

The chain is built from TRBV18 and TRBJ2-7; 7 bases map to TRBD1. CDR1 and CDR2 from the germline V gene are KGHSH and LQKENI. V dropped 3 bases and J dropped 5; count of bases not matched to a gene: 1. The CDR3 is 12 amino acids. The CDR3 region has the DNA TGTGCCAGCTCACCCGGGACAGACGAGCAGTACTTC. Its translation is CASSPGTDEQYF.

This chain connects TRBV12-3 or TRBV12-4 to TRBJ2-7; possible D gene TRBD2, 5 bases. V was trimmed by 1 base and J by 3 bases, leaving 22 bases between them. The CDR3 has 18 amino acids. The CDR3 sequence: CASSLGIFGLQGYYEQYF. DNA for the CDR3: TGTGCCAGCAGTTTAGGAATTTTTGGACTTCAAGGCTACTACGAGCAGTACTTC.

The CDR3 nucleotides read TGTGCCAGCAGCTTGGGCAGGGCCTACGAGCAGTACTTC. It encodes CASSLGRAYEQYF. The chain employs TRBV11-3 and TRBJ2-7; TRBD1 might be the D (5 bases). Germline V CDR1 and CDR2: SGHNT, YENEEA. The CDR3 is 13 amino acids. V gave up 3 bases and J gave up 2 bases, with 8 bases separating them.

V usage is TRBV7-2 and J usage is TRBJ2-2; TRBD1 matches at 7 bases. The germline V gene encodes CDR1 SGHTA and CDR2 FQGNSA. The J segment lost 12 bases and the V segment lost 4 bases, leaving 17 bases of the junction unmatched. This CDR3 has 16 amino acids. The CDR3 here is CASSYRTGTARRQLFF. CDR3 bases: TGTGCCAGCAGCTACCGAACCGGGACAGCAAGGAGGCAGCTGTTTTTT.

There are many counts of this clonotype. The chain combines TRBV18 with TRBJ2-3; either TRBD1 or TRBD2 may supply D (5 bases each). V dropped 3 bases and J dropped 3 bases, with 10 bases sitting between them. The CDR3 is made up of 14 amino acids. Germline V gene data show CDR1 as KGHSH and CDR2 as LQKENI. Here the CDR3 DNA reads TGTGCCAGCTCACCGGGGACGGCGACAGATACGCAGTATTTT. The encoded protein is CASSPGTATDTQYF. The whole variable domain, remainder taken from reference TRBV18 and TRBJ2-3, is NAGVMQNPRHLVRRRGQEARLRCSPMKGHSHVYWYRQLPEEGLKFMVYLQKENIIDESGMPKERFSAEFPKEGPSILRIQQVVRGDSAAYFCASSPGTATDTQYFGPGTRLTVL.

This clonotype was found many times. The chain uses TRBV11-1 and TRBJ1-5, with D unclear. Germline V gives CDR1 SGHAT, CDR2 FQDESV (reference sequence). The CDR3 loop spans 13 amino acids. V lost 3 bases and J lost 6, with 9 bases in between. Here the CDR3 reads CASSFDFSQPQHF. The CDR3 region has the DNA TGTGCCAGCAGCTTCGATTTTAGTCAGCCCCAGCATTTT.

In this sample, this clonotype turned up many times. The V and J genes are TRBV11-3 and TRBJ2-7, with TRBD2 matching over 8 bases. In germline, CDR1 is SGHNT, CDR2 YENEEA. This CDR3 comprises 15 residues. V dropped 6 bases and J dropped 5; count of bases not matched to a gene: 12. The CDR3 spells CASSPTSASSHEQYF. For the CDR3, the DNA is TGTGCCAGCAGTCCGACTAGCGCCAGTTCTCACGAGCAGTACTTC.

This chain connects TRBV11-2 to TRBJ1-6; D remains ambiguous. The CDR3 covers 17 residues. With 2 bases removed from V and 0 bases from J, the gap between germline ends came to 11 bases. Germline V gene data show CDR1 as SGHAT and CDR2 as FQNNGV. CDR3 in amino acids: CASSLLGLFSYNSPLHF. The CDR3 nucleotides are TGTGCCAGCAGCTTATTAGGACTGTTCTCCTATAATTCACCCCTCCACTTT.

The CDR3 DNA sequence: TGCGCCAGCAGCTTGGATACAGGGACCCTCGCAACTAATGAAAAACTGTTTTTT. Protein: CASSLDTGTLATNEKLFF. This chain uses TRBV5-1 with TRBJ1-4; D is perhaps TRBD1 (6 bases). This CDR3 spans 18 amino acids. Germline V gives CDR1 SGHRS, CDR2 YFSETQ. Deletions cut 0 bases from V and 0 bases from J, with 15 bases between.

In this sample, this clonotype turned up a few times. The chain joins TRBV7-9 to TRBJ1-6; 8 nucleotides agree with TRBD1. Germline CDR1 is SEHNR and CDR2 is FQNEAQ (reference sequence). J lost 5 bases, V lost 2 bases, and 5 bases had no gene match. The CDR3 is 16 amino acids. The CDR3 nucleotides read TGTGCCAGCAGCTTACAGGGGGCGATCAATAATTCACCCCTCCACTTT. Amino acids: CASSLQGAINNSPLHF.

The chain carries TRBV6-1 and TRBJ1-5; D is undetermined. With 0 bases removed from V and 6 bases from J, the gap between germline ends came to 9 bases. CDR1 and CDR2 (germline): MNHNS, SASEGT. This CDR3 has 14 amino acids. The DNA for the CDR3 is TGTGCCAGCAGTGAAGCAGGACGAAGTCAGCCCCAGCATTTT. Residues: CASSEAGRSQPQHF.

At least ten counts were recorded for this clonotype. This chain uses TRBV28 with TRBJ1-5; D gene ambiguous. V was pared by 7 bases and J by 3 bases, with 13 bases between. There are 14 residues in the CDR3. Germline assignment: CDR1 MDHEN and CDR2 SYDVKM. CDR3 coding DNA: TGTGCCAGCATTCCTGCCGGAGACAATCAGCCCCAGCATTTT. Protein product: CASIPAGDNQPQHF.

This clonotype was seen only a few times. V gene TRBV27 combines with J gene TRBJ1-6, with a weak D call TRBD1 (5 bases). Per germline, CDR1 MNHEY and CDR2 SMNVEV (reference sequence). The V end lost 6 bases, the J end lost 4 bases, and 7 bases lay between the germline ends. This CDR3 comprises 13 residues. The CDR3 DNA reads TGTGCCAGCAGACAGGATTATAATTCACCCCTCCACTTT. This translates into CASRQDYNSPLHF.

A few counts support this clonotype. The chain recombines TRBV5-4 with TRBJ1-1; tentatively, D is TRBD1 (5 bases). With 4 bases removed from V and 11 bases from J, the gap between germline ends came to 18 bases. The CDR3 runs to 13 residues. In germline, CDR1 is SGHNT, CDR2 YYREEE (reference sequence). The CDR3 nucleotides are TGTGCCAGCAGCGGCGAAGTTAACCCAGGGGCTTTCTTT. This gives the protein CASSGEVNPGAFF.

The V gene is TRBV5-6, the J gene TRBJ1-1; 9 positions agree with TRBD1. J lost 2 bases, V lost 3 bases, and 5 bases had no gene match. The CDR3 totals 15 residues. Per the germline V gene, CDR1 is SGHDT and CDR2 is YYEEEE. CDR3 in amino acids: CASSSMGQGNTEAFF. As DNA, the CDR3 is TGTGCCAGCAGCTCCATGGGACAGGGAAACACTGAAGCTTTCTTT.

The chain uses TRBV29-1 and TRBJ2-7, with TRBD2 as a possible D gene (5 bases). Per the germline V gene, CDR1 is SQVTM and CDR2 is ANQGSEA. Trimming shortened V by 6 bases and J by 12 bases, and 24 bases separated the two germline ends. The CDR3 runs 13 residues. CDR3 nucleotides: TGCAGCGTCGCGGACCACATAACCGGTCGGGGGTACTTC. Its protein is CSVADHITGRGYF.

This clonotype was detected a few times. The chain carries TRBV7-9 and TRBJ1-1; no clear D gene. The germline V and J ends were trimmed by 1 base and 6 bases, with 9 bases remaining between them. The germline gives CDR1 SEHNR, CDR2 FQNEAQ (reference sequence). The CDR3 covers 13 residues. The CDR3, as DNA: TGTGCCAGCAGCTTAGAGGGTAGCGCTGAAGCTTTCTTT. Residues: CASSLEGSAEAFF.

The table lists this clonotype with a few counts. The V gene is TRBV5-1, the J gene TRBJ2-3, with 12 bases lining up with TRBD2. The germline V gene has CDR1 SGHRS and CDR2 YFSETQ. The CDR3 spans 17 residues. Trimming took 0 bases from V and 2 from J; bases not matched to a gene: 4. CDR3 DNA sequence: TGCGCCAGCAGCTTGGTGACTAGCGGGAGCCCCACAGATACGCAGTATTTT. Its protein product is CASSLVTSGSPTDTQYF. Supplemented by reference TRBV5-1 and TRBJ2-3, the full variable domain reads KAGVTQTPRYLIKTRGQQVTLSCSPISGHRSVSWYQQTPGQGLQFLFEYFSETQRNKGNFPGRFSGRQFSNSRSEMNVSTLELGDSALYLCASSLVTSGSPTDTQYFGPGTRLTVL.

In this sample, this clonotype turned up many times. The J gene is TRBJ1-3, the V gene TRBV4-1, with TRBD1 matching over 7 bases. With 3 bases clipped from V and 5 bases from J, the junction kept 10 bases outside the gene matches. Looked up from germline, CDR1 is MGHRA and CDR2 is YSYEKL. The CDR3 runs to 16 residues. CDR3 DNA: TGCGCCAGCAGCCACGTGATTTTGACAGGGAGAAACACCATATATTTT. Translated: CASSHVILTGRNTIYF.

There are a few counts of this clonotype. This chain connects TRBV7-8 to TRBJ1-1; tentatively, D is TRBD1 (5 bases). The CDR3 is made up of 16 amino acids. V lost 0 bases and J lost 1, with 12 bases in between. Germline V gives CDR1 SGHVS, CDR2 FQNEAQ. The CDR3 bases are TGTGCCAGCAGCTTAGCGCGGCGGGGCCCGAACACTGAAGCTTTCTTT. Translating gives CASSLARRGPNTEAFF.

This clonotype was observed at least ten times. V gene TRBV4-1 combines with J gene TRBJ1-2; D is uncertain. V dropped 0 bases and J dropped 4 bases, with 12 bases sitting between them. The germline V gene encodes CDR1 MGHRA and CDR2 YSYEKL. CDR3 length: 15 amino acids. CDR3 sequence: CASSQDTGNGYGYTF. The CDR3 DNA sequence: TGCGCCAGCAGCCAAGACACGGGAAATGGCTATGGCTACACCTTC.

The gene calls are TRBV3-1 and TRBJ2-1; 8 bases map to TRBD2. This CDR3 comprises 17 residues. V lost 0 bases and J lost 6; bases outside the gene matches: 10. Germline V gives CDR1 LGHDT, CDR2 YNNKEL (reference sequence). CDR3 coding DNA: TGTGCCAGCAGCCAAGAAGGTACGGGAGGGGCCTTCAATGAGCAGTTCTTC. Translation gives CASSQEGTGGAFNEQFF.

Concerning this clonotype: This may be a read error: a much more frequent sequence differs by one nucleotide. The rearrangement joins TRBV5-1 to TRBJ2-3; D gene uncertain. The closer fit of TRBJ1-5 to the DNA end suggests the J call may be wrong. This CDR3 region has 13 residues. CDR1 is SGHRS and CDR2 is YFSETQ in the germline V gene. The CDR3 region has the DNA TGCGCCTGCGCGAGGAGGGAGGCAGATACGCAGCATTTT. The encoded protein is CACARREADTQHF.

The chain is built from TRBV2 and TRBJ2-1, with D possibly matching TRBD1 (6 bases). CDR3 length: 13 amino acids. V shed 5 bases and J shed 6 bases, with 11 bases lying between them. Germline assignment: CDR1 SNHLY and CDR2 FYNNEI. The CDR3 loop reads CASSPQGFNEQFF. CDR3 sequence (DNA): TGTGCCAGCAGTCCGCAGGGGTTCAATGAGCAGTTCTTC.